Below, 20 T cell receptor beta chains from the same sample are listed, as sequenced in a study of T-cell reconstitution after alpha-beta-depleted transplantation in children. During its preparation, the TCRbeta library received unique molecular identifiers. TCRdb reprocessed the PCR reads with MiXCR, giving one entry per CDR3 protein. This table has about 420,000 distinct CDR3 sequences, around 15% appearing once. The sample was PBMCs, mostly from graft donor cells, taken 360 days after TCRalphabeta/CD19-depleted stem cell transplant. Receptor source: a boy under three years old who had a stem cell transplant for Wiskott-Aldrich syndrome, so the T cells may come from the graft donor.

The CDR3 DNA follows: TGTGCCAGCCACAAAGCGGGAGGGGTAAACATTCAGTACTTC. Amino acids: CASHKAGGVNIQYF. This sequence joins TRBV2 and TRBJ2-4, with 10 bases that match TRBD2. The CDR3 is made up of 14 amino acids. Trimming cost V 8 bases and J 6 bases; bases outside gene matches: 7. Germline V gene sequence: CDR1 SNHLY, CDR2 FYNNEI.

The chain uses TRBV12-3 or TRBV12-4 and TRBJ1-5, with 8 positions matching TRBD1. The CDR3 length is 17 residues. J lost 1 base, V lost 5 bases, and 10 bases had no gene match. The CDR3 reads CASSEGTRQGSNQPQHF. The CDR3 DNA is TGTGCCAGCAGTGAAGGGACCCGACAGGGGAGCAATCAGCCCCAGCATTTT.

A few counts support this clonotype. This rearrangement joins TRBV9 to TRBJ2-5; D is unclear. The CDR3 contains 14 residues. Trimming removed 4 bases from V and 1 base from J, with 11 bases in between. Germline CDR1 SGDLS, CDR2 YYNGEE. CDR3 sequence: CASSPSVTQETQYF. CDR3 DNA: TGTGCCAGCAGCCCCTCAGTCACCCAAGAGACCCAGTACTTC.

V is TRBV6-5 and J is TRBJ1-6; TRBD1 might be the D (5 bases). V was pared by 4 bases and J by 4 bases, with 17 bases between. The CDR3 covers 17 residues. Germline CDR1 is MNHEY and CDR2 is SVGAGI. CDR3 nucleotides: TGTGCCAGCAGTTTCAAGCAGGGAACAGCGTATAATTCACCCCTCCACTTT. Translation gives CASSFKQGTAYNSPLHF.

The genes are TRBV5-1 and TRBJ1-6; weak D call: TRBD1 (6 bases). The CDR3 extends over 14 amino acids. Germline V lookup: CDR1 SGHRS, CDR2 YFSETQ. V dropped 6 bases and J dropped 7 bases, with 14 bases sitting between them. The CDR3: CASTEGGWNSPLHF. CDR3 nucleotides: TGCGCCAGCACCGAGGGGGGATGGAATTCACCCCTCCACTTT.

This clonotype was observed a handful of times. The rearrangement joins TRBV2 to TRBJ2-1; 8 bases are a match to TRBD2. This CDR3 has 15 amino acids. The germline V gene encodes CDR1 SNHLY and CDR2 FYNNEI. The V and J ends lost 2 bases and 7 bases, in that order; junction bases with no gene match: 7. Here the CDR3 reads CASSEKAGGLNEQFF. The CDR3, as DNA: TGTGCCAGCAGTGAAAAGGCGGGAGGACTGAATGAGCAGTTCTTC. Together with reference TRBV2 and TRBJ2-1, the CDR3 gives the full variable domain: EPEVTQTPSHQVTQMGQEVILRCVPISNHLYFYWYRQILGQKVEFLVSFYNNEISEKSEIFDDQFSVERPDGSNFTLKIRSTKLEDSAMYFCASSEKAGGLNEQFFGPGTRLTVL.

This clonotype was detected many times. The chain recombines TRBV25-1 with TRBJ1-2; D unresolved. The CDR3 is 11 amino acids. V was pared by 8 bases and J by 6 bases, with 10 bases between. Germline V lookup: CDR1 MGHDK, CDR2 SYGVNS. CDR3 coding DNA: TGTGCCAGCCTGGAAGGGAATGGCTACACCTTC. It encodes CASLEGNGYTF.

The rearrangement uses TRBV21-1 and TRBJ2-7; TRBD1 is taken as the D call from the table, unchecked against the DNA. TRBV21-1 is noted as a pseudogene. This CDR3 has 15 amino acids. The chain's CDR3 is CASSKFPPGYLEQYF. The CDR3 DNA reads as TGTGCCAGCAGCAAATTCCCCCCGGGTTATTTAGAGCAGTACTTC.

The rearrangement links TRBV5-1 to TRBJ2-2, with D unclear. The CDR3 consists of 15 residues. The germline V and J ends were trimmed by 4 bases and 5 bases, with 15 bases remaining between them. Germline V gives CDR1 SGHRS, CDR2 YFSETQ. CDR3: CASSRLGLGTGELFF. CDR3 DNA sequence: TGCGCCAGCAGCCGCCTGGGCCTCGGTACCGGGGAGCTGTTTTTT.

This clonotype was counted only a few times. V and J are TRBV7-8 and TRBJ1-1; D is ambiguous. The CDR3 is 14 residues long. The germline CDR1 and CDR2 sequences are SGHVS and FQNEAQ. Deletions cut 2 bases from V and 4 bases from J, with 11 bases between. CDR3 DNA sequence: TGTGCCAGCAGCTTAAAGGGCTCTGGCACTGAAGCTTTCTTT. This codes for CASSLKGSGTEAFF.

This clonotype was observed a few times. The CDR3 nucleotides are TGCAGTGCTAGAGATATCCCCGTACCTACGGACTATGGCTACACCTTC. Translation: CSARDIPVPTDYGYTF. This chain joins TRBV20-1 and TRBJ1-2, with D unclear. Trimming removed 0 bases from V and 3 bases from J, with 17 bases in between. Germline CDR1 and CDR2: DFQATT and SNEGSKA (reference sequence). The CDR3 spans 16 residues.

This chain joins TRBV30 and TRBJ2-2; D gene unclear. V was clipped by 5 bases and J by 4 bases, with 17 bases between them. CDR3 size: 15 residues. Germline assignment: CDR1 GTSNPN and CDR2 SVGIG (reference sequence). CDR3 nucleotide sequence: TGTGCCTGGGACGGACGGCCCAGGAGCACCGGGGAGCTGTTTTTT. It is translated as CAWDGRPRSTGELFF.

The gene calls are TRBV20-1 and TRBJ2-1, with 11 bases fitting TRBD2. With V trimmed by 7 bases and J by 2 bases, 10 bases remained unmatched. This CDR3 spans 16 amino acids. CDR1 and CDR2 (germline): DFQATT, SNEGSKA (reference sequence). As DNA, the CDR3 is TGCAGTGTTGAGGACATAGCGGGGGGGCCCTACAATGAGCAGTTCTTC. The encoded protein is CSVEDIAGGPYNEQFF.

This clonotype was observed a few times. This rearrangement joins TRBV19 to TRBJ2-3; a weak D match, TRBD1 (6 bases). Germline V gene lookup returns CDR1 LNHDA and CDR2 SQIVND (reference sequence). There are 15 residues in the CDR3. Trimming removed 3 bases from V and 1 base from J, with 11 bases in between. The CDR3 bases are TGTGCCAGTAGTATGACAGGATGGGGCACAGATACGCAGTATTTT. Translating it yields CASSMTGWGTDTQYF. Filled out from reference TRBV19 and TRBJ2-3, the complete variable domain reads DGGITQSPKYLFRKEGQNVTLSCEQNLNHDAMYWYRQDPGQGLRLIYYSQIVNDFQKGDIAEGYSVSREKKESFPLTVTSAQKNPTAFYLCASSMTGWGTDTQYFGPGTRLTVL.

The CDR3 nucleotides are TGCGCCAGCAGCCTCGACTCCGACGTACCACCCTACAATGAGCAGTTCTTC. This sequence encodes CASSLDSDVPPYNEQFF. V and J are TRBV5-1 and TRBJ2-1; D is unresolved. The CDR3 runs to 17 residues. The V end was cut by 4 bases, the J end by 2 bases, with 19 bases between. The germline V gene encodes CDR1 SGHRS and CDR2 YFSETQ.

J is TRBJ2-7 and V is TRBV5-1, with TRBD2 identical over 10 bases. With 0 bases clipped from V and 7 bases from J, the junction kept 7 bases outside the gene matches. The CDR3 length is 15 residues. Germline lookup yields CDR1 SGHRS and CDR2 YFSETQ. The DNA for the CDR3 is TGCGCCAGCAGCTTGGAGCCTAGCGGGGGCTGGGAGCAGTACTTC. Translated, it gives CASSLEPSGGWEQYF.

V and J are TRBV2 and TRBJ2-1, with D tentatively TRBD2 (6 bases). The V end was cut by 5 bases, the J end by 5 bases, with 10 bases between. The CDR3 totals 13 residues. CDR1 is SNHLY and CDR2 is FYNNEI in the germline V gene. DNA for the CDR3: TGTGCCAGCAGTTTGGACTACGACAATGAGCAGTTCTTC. It yields the protein CASSLDYDNEQFF.

The chain employs TRBV12-3 or TRBV12-4 and TRBJ1-1; weak D call: TRBD1 (5 bases). V was clipped by 4 bases and J by 8 bases, with 14 bases between them. This CDR3 is 13 amino acids long. The CDR3 loop is CASSSFRTLEAFF. In nucleotides, the CDR3 is TGTGCCAGCAGTTCGTTCCGGACACTGGAAGCTTTCTTT.

This clonotype was seen more than once but under ten times. The rearrangement joins TRBV5-1 to TRBJ1-4; D possibly corresponds to TRBD1 (6 bases). CDR3 length: 17 residues. Trimming removed 2 bases from V and 2 bases from J, with 16 bases in between. Germline values: CDR1 SGHRS, CDR2 YFSETQ. The CDR3 DNA reads TGCGCCAGCAGCTTCGTTGCCCGAGGGGGGACTAATGAAAAACTGTTTTTT. It is translated as CASSFVARGGTNEKLFF.

As DNA, the CDR3 is TGCGCCAGCAGTGAAAGCGGGGGGGCAGATACGCAGTATTTT. Encoded protein: CASSESGGADTQYF. The chain joins TRBV10-2 to TRBJ2-3; 10 bases map to TRBD2. The junction had 1 base not matched to a gene; V was cut back by 3 bases and J by 4 bases. This CDR3 spans 14 amino acids. The germline gives CDR1 WSHSY, CDR2 SAAADI.